Below, 7 T cell receptor beta chains from the same sample are listed, as sequenced in a study of cytomegalovirus exposure and HLA in healthy donors. Assay: immunoSEQ multiplex PCR; the TCRdb copy retains only in-frame clones and omits some. This sample has fewer than 200,000 clones; about 90% occur once, and the top ten carry over 9%. What was sequenced was PBMCs. These receptors all come from a woman in her late teens or twenties in good health and CMV-seropositive.

The chain links TRBV28 to TRBJ2-7; 9 bases fit TRBD1. The junction had 7 bases not matched to a gene; V was cut back by 6 bases and J by 4 bases. This CDR3 is 14 amino acids long. Per germline, CDR1 MDHEN and CDR2 SYDVKM. The CDR3 here is CASRGTGQGYEQYF. As DNA, the CDR3 is TGTGCCAGCAGGGGGACAGGGCAGGGATACGAGCAGTACTTC.

J is TRBJ2-1 and V is TRBV10-3; D gene ambiguous. There are 14 residues in the CDR3. CDR1 and CDR2 from the germline V gene are ENHRY and SYGVKD. V gave up 0 bases and J gave up 7 bases, with 10 bases separating them. In DNA form, the CDR3 reads TGTGCCATCAGTGAGTCCCAGGCGTGGAATGAGCAGTTCTTC. It translates to CAISESQAWNEQFF.

The CDR3 nucleotides are TGTGCCAGCAGTCTTTCGGACAGTGTGGGCTACGAGCAGTACTTC. It codes for CASSLSDSVGYEQYF. The J gene is TRBJ2-7, the V gene TRBV6-1, with TRBD1 as a possible D gene (6 bases). CDR3 length: 15 amino acids. CDR1 and CDR2 from the germline V gene are MNHNS and SASEGT. V lost 5 bases to trimming and J lost 3 bases, with 17 bases between them.

In this sample, this clone turned up once. The V call is TRBV5-1, the J call TRBJ2-7; TRBD2 aligns across 7 bases. With 7 bases clipped from V and 7 bases from J, the junction kept 11 bases outside the gene matches. The CDR3 is made up of 13 amino acids. Per the germline V gene, CDR1 is SGHRS and CDR2 is YFSETQ. This CDR3 is CASAGDYLWEQYF. CDR3 DNA sequence: TGCGCCAGCGCCGGGGACTACCTCTGGGAGCAGTACTTC.

This chain joins TRBV11-2 and TRBJ1-1; D uncertain. This CDR3 contains 14 residues. Deletions cut 2 bases from V and 2 bases from J, with 9 bases between. CDR1 is SGHAT, CDR2 FQNNGV, per germline. CDR3 loop: CASSLSRVNTEAFF. The CDR3, as DNA: TGTGCCAGCAGCTTATCCCGGGTCAACACTGAAGCTTTCTTT.

This chain joins TRBV27 and TRBJ1-2; 11 nucleotides line up with TRBD1. V dropped 9 bases and J dropped 7; count of bases not matched to a gene: 10. Germline values: CDR1 MNHEY, CDR2 SMNVEV (reference sequence). CDR3 size: 14 residues. The CDR3 bases are TGTGCCAGTTTTTCGCCTGGACAGGGGGCTGGCTACACCTTC. It specifies CASFSPGQGAGYTF.

The chain employs TRBV5-1 and TRBJ2-7; TRBD2 aligns across 16 bases. Germline CDR1 is SGHRS and CDR2 is YFSETQ. CDR3 length equals 17 residues. J was trimmed by 2 bases and V by 3 bases; bases with no gene match: 5. CDR3 in DNA: TGCGCCAGCAGCTACGGGACTAGCGGGAGGGCCGCCTACGAGCAGTACTTC. It encodes CASSYGTSGRAAYEQYF.